What follows describes a single TCR beta chain. The data stem from a study of blood T cell repertoires in COVID-19. At the level of the study: COVID-19 samples from acute and convalescent phases originated in the United States, Italy and Spain. From T cells, B-cell-depleted T cells, or PBMCs came the material, which was cDNA or gDNA.

In the authors' methods: Estimation of nucleated cell counts relied on the amplification of reference gene primers. The data were produced by immunoSEQ multiplex PCR, yet TCRdb's version contains in-frame clones alone and is incomplete. The D gene and trimming were derived from the DNA, and the V and J assignments and clone size from that table. Here the sample spans around 80,000 clones, approximately 86% being singletons. CDR1 is LNHDA, CDR2 SQIVND, per germline (reference sequence). After removal of 3 bases from V and 10 bases from J, the junction contained 27 bases not matched to a gene. This CDR3 has 20 residues.

The sequence was collected from an elderly woman with acute or convalescent COVID-19. Material for sequencing was peripheral blood. The chain carries TRBV19 and TRBJ2-3, with TRBD2 identical over 8 bases. The CDR3 is CASSMALAGSQNKRRGAQYF. CDR3 in DNA: TGTGCCAGTAGTATGGCGTTAGCGGGATCACAGAACAAACGCCGCGGGGCGCAGTATTTT.